There are a few counts of the clone carrying this T cell receptor beta chain. Its antigen is not known. The sample originates from a study of T cells after yellow fever vaccination. Study-level findings and limits: Subsequent booster samples again held most clones from primary vaccination (under 98% CD4, about 86% CD8). Researchers cautioned that FACS-sorted repertoires could harbor abundant clonotypes contaminating from the bulk population.

From germline, CDR1 is LNHDA and CDR2 SQIVND (reference sequence). The CDR3 sequence is 13 residues long. V was pared by 10 bases and J by 8 bases, with 8 bases of the junction left unmatched. Via MiXCR, TCRdb re-called the 5' RACE reads, giving one row per CDR3 protein. This sample yields about 320,000 distinct CDR3 sequences, of which approximately 7% are seen a single time; roughly a sixth belongs to the top ten. Sequencing used PBMCs, obtained about 41 days after the first yellow fever vaccination. The sequence was obtained from a man between 18 and 29 years old who received the YFV17D yellow fever vaccine. The chain joins TRBV19 to TRBJ1-4; 9 bases map to TRBD1. CDR3 bases: TGTGCCACGACCGGGACAGGGAACGAAAAACTGTTTTTT. The encoded protein is CATTGTGNEKLFF. Full variable domain (outside the CDR3, taken from reference TRBV19 and TRBJ1-4): DGGITQSPKYLFRKEGQNVTLSCEQNLNHDAMYWYRQDPGQGLRLIYYSQIVNDFQKGDIAEGYSVSREKKESFPLTVTSAQKNPTAFYLCATTGTGNEKLFFGSGTQLSVL.